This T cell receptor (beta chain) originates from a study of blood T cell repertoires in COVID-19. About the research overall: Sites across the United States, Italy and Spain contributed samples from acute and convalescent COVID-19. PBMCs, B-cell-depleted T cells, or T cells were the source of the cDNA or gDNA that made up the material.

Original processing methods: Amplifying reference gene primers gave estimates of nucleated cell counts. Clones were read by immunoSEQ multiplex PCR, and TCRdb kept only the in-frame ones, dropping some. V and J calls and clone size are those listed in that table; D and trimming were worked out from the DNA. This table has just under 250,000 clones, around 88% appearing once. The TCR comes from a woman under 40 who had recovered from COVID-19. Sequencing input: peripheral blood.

CDR3 protein: CASSPRVAGGLDNEQFF. As DNA, the CDR3 is TGCGCCAGCAGCCCGCGGGTAGCGGGGGGGTTGGACAATGAGCAGTTCTTC. The chain carries TRBV4-1 and TRBJ2-1, with TRBD2 matching 11 bases. The V gene's germline CDR1 is MGHRA and CDR2 YSYEKL. Trimming removed 4 bases from V and 5 bases from J; junction bases left unmatched: 10. The CDR3 spans 17 residues.